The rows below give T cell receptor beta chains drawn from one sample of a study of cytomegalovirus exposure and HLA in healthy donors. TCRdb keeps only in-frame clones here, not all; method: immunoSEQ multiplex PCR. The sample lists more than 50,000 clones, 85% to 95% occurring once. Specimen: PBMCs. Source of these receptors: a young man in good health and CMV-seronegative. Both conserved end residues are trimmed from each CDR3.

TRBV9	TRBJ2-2	ASSVAGDSNTGELF
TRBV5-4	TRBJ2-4	ASSSDLNIQY
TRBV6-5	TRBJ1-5	ASSRTGSQPQH
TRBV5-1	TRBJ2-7	ASSPGTGPFYEQY
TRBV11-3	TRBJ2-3	ASSLALTDTQY
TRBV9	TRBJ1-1	ASSPRQDPSREAF
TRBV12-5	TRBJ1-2	ASGMGHLLNYGYT
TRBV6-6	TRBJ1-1	ASSYVGTGNTEAF
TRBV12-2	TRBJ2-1	ASWGKLSYNEQF
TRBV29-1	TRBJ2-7	SVVGLAGVGHEQY
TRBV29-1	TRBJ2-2	SADRAGAGELF
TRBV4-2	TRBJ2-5	ASSTGETQY
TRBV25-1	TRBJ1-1	ASSSQPRGRNTEAF
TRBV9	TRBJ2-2	ASSPFGNTGELF
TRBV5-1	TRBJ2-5	ASSLAWRPEETQY
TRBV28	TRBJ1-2	ASTLVGALGGYT
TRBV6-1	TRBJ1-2	ASRSDRENYGYT
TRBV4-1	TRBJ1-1	ASSQDPRSRNTEAF
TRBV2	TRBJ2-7	ASTTGGYEQY
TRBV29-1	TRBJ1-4	SVEDRARRENNEKLF
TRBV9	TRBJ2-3	ASSVGPGPTDTQY
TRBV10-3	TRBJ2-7	AISWTGEDEQY
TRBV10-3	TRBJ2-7	AISLTGILSYEQY
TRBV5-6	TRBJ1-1	ASSFRTFSGREGTEAF
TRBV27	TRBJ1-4	ASSFSRATNEKLF
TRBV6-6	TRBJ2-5	ASSPLVSGVIKTQY
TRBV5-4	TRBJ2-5	ASSLGREQETQY
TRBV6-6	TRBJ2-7	ASSPQGYEQY
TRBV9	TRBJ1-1	ASSVGTGTPEAF
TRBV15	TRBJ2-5	ATSRDPDKQETQY
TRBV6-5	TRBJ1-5	ASSFLRGPQH
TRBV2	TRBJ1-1	ASSATVNTEAF
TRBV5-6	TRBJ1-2	ASSLTGTETYGYT
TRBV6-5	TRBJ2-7	ASSRRAGTAYEQY
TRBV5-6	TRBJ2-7	ASSFTGGGQY
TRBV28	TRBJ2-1	ASSLYNEQF
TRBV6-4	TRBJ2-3	ASSDQAEGAKDTQY
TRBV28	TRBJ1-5	ASSPGGGSNQPQH
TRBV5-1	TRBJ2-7	ATQPGTGGGPYEQY
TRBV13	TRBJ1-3	ASSSNHSGNTIY
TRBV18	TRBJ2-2	ASSLTSGSNTGELF
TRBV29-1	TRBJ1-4	SASRTGGNEKLF
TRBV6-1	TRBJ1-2	ASSLQGARGYT
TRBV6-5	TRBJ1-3	ASSYSTDGNTIY
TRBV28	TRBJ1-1	ASRLRGLEAEAF
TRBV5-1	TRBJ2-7	ASSPGLAGQGEQY
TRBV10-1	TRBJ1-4	ASSEGKGTGEKLF
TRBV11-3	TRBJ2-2	ASSWTVGTTRAGELF
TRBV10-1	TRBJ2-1	ASAGGYYNEQF
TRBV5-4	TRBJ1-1	ASSYGTVPSNTEAF
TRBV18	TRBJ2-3	ASYAVGAGDTQY
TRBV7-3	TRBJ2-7	ASSPQANYEQY